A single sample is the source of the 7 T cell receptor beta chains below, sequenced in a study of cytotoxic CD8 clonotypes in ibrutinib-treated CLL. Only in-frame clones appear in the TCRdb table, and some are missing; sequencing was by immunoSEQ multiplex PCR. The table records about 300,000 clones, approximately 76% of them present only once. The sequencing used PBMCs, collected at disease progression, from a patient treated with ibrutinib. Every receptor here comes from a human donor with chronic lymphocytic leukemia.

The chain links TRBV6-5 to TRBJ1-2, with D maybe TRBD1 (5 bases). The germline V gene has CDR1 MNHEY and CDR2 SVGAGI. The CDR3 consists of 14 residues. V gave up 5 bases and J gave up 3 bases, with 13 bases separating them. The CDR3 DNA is TGTGCCAGCAGTCGGGCCGGGACGTACTATGGCTACACCTTC. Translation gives CASSRAGTYYGYTF.

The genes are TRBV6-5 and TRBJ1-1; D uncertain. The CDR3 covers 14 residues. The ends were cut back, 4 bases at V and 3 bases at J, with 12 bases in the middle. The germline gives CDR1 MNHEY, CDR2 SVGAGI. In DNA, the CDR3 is TGTGCCAGCAGTTCCCCGAGGGAGGACACTGAAGCTTTCTTT. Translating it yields CASSSPREDTEAFF.

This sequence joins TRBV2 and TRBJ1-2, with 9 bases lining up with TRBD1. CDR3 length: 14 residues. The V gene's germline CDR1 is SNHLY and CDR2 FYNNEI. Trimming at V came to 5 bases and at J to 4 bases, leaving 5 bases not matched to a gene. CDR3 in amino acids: CASSWRGQGYGYTF. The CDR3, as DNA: TGTGCCAGCAGTTGGCGGGGACAGGGCTATGGCTACACCTTC. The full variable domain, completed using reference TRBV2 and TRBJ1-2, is EPEVTQTPSHQVTQMGQEVILRCVPISNHLYFYWYRQILGQKVEFLVSFYNNEISEKSEIFDDQFSVERPDGSNFTLKIRSTKLEDSAMYFCASSWRGQGYGYTFGSGTRLTVV.

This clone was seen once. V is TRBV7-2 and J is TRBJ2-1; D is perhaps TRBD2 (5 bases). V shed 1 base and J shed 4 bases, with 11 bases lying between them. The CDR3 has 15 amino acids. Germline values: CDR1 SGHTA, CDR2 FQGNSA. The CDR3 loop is CASSLVLGSYNEQFF. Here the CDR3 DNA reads TGTGCCAGCAGCTTAGTACTAGGGTCTTACAATGAGCAGTTCTTC.

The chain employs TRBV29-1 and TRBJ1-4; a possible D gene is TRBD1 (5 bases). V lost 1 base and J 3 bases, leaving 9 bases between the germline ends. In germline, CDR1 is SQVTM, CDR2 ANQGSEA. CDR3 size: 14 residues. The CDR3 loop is CSVEVGAANEKLFF. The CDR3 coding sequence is TGCAGCGTTGAAGTCGGGGCAGCTAATGAAAAACTGTTTTTT.

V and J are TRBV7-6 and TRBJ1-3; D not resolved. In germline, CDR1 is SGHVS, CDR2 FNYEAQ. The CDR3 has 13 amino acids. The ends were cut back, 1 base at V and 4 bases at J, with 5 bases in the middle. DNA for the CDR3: TGTGCCAGCAGCTTAGGCCAGGGAAACACCATATATTTT. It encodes CASSLGQGNTIYF.

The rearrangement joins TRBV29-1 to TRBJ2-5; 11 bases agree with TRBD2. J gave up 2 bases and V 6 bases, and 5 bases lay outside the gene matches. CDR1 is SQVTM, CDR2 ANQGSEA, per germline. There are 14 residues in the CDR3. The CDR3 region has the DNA TGCAGCGTGAGCACTAGCGGGGGACAAGAGACCCAGTACTTC. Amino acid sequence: CSVSTSGGQETQYF. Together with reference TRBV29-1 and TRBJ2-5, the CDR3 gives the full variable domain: SAVISQKPSRDICQRGTSLTIQCQVDSQVTMMFWYRQQPGQSLTLIATANQGSEATYESGFVIDKFPISRPNLTFSTLTVSNMSPEDSSIYLCSVSTSGGQETQYFGPGTRLLVL.